The 10 T cell receptor beta chains listed next were all sequenced from one sample in a study of T cell responses to AZD1222 COVID-19 vaccine. Using immunoSEQ multiplex PCR, the repertoire was profiled, and TCRdb retains in-frame clones only, with some absent. Of approximately 60,000 clones listed, 85% to 90% are singletons. The sample in question was peripheral blood, obtained on day 0 of MenACWY control vaccination. The receptors were sampled from an adult in good health.

V is TRBV2 and J is TRBJ2-4, with unresolved D. V was cut by 3 bases and J by 8 bases, with 17 bases left in between. Germline V gives CDR1 SNHLY, CDR2 FYNNEI. This CDR3 comprises 15 residues. CDR3 sequence (DNA): TGTGCCAGCAGTGATAATATGCCCGGCGGTGACATTCAGTACTTC. Protein: CASSDNMPGGDIQYF.

The genes are TRBV5-6 and TRBJ1-1; no definite D call. This CDR3 has 15 residues. Germline-derived CDR1 and CDR2 are SGHDT and YYEEEE. The V end lost 4 bases, the J end lost 6 bases, and 19 bases lay between the germline ends. DNA of the CDR3: TGTGCCAGCAGCCCCAAGGTGGGGTTAAGGGCTGAAGCTTTCTTT. Amino acid sequence: CASSPKVGLRAEAFF. Looking up the rest from reference TRBV5-6 and TRBJ1-1 gives the full variable domain: DAGVTQSPTHLIKTRGQQVTLRCSPKSGHDTVSWYQQALGQGPQFIFQYYEEEERQRGNFPDRFSGHQFPNYSSELNVNALLLGDSALYLCASSPKVGLRAEAFFGQGTRLTVV.

In this sample, this clone turned up once. The V and J genes are TRBV20-1 and TRBJ2-7; weak D call: TRBD2 (5 bases). Germline lookup yields CDR1 DFQATT and CDR2 SNEGSKA (reference sequence). CDR3 length: 13 amino acids. Between the trimmed V and J ends, which lost 3 bases and 0 bases, there was a span of 9 bases. Here the CDR3 DNA reads TGCAGTGCTAGTGTGACTAACTCCTACGAGCAGTACTTC. Protein sequence: CSASVTNSYEQYF.

V is TRBV19 and J is TRBJ1-1; TRBD1 agrees at 7 bases. Germline V gives CDR1 LNHDA, CDR2 SQIVND (reference sequence). With V trimmed by 5 bases and J by 5 bases, 8 bases remained unmatched. The length of the CDR3 is 14 residues. Here the CDR3 reads CASSPRADRTEAFF. The CDR3, as DNA: TGTGCCAGTAGTCCCCGAGCGGACAGGACTGAAGCTTTCTTT.

The chain recombines TRBV28 with TRBJ1-4, with D perhaps matching TRBD1 (6 bases). The CDR3 loop spans 13 amino acids. Germline CDR1 reads MDHEN; CDR2 reads SYDVKM. Deletions cut 8 bases from V and 3 bases from J, with 10 bases between. The CDR3 sequence is CASQGGSNEKLFF. The CDR3 nucleotides read TGTGCCAGCCAAGGGGGTTCTAATGAAAAACTGTTTTTT.

The chain carries TRBV28 and TRBJ2-2; D unclear. Germline lookup yields CDR1 MDHEN and CDR2 SYDVKM. The ends were cut back, 2 bases at V and 6 bases at J, with 7 bases in the middle. The CDR3 runs 13 residues. CDR3 coding DNA: TGTGCCAGCAGTTTACCCCTTCCCGGGGAGCTGTTTTTT. Its translation: CASSLPLPGELFF.

V gene TRBV11-2 combines with J gene TRBJ1-4; D unclear. Trimming removed 2 bases from V and 8 bases from J, with 12 bases in between. The germline gives CDR1 SGHAT, CDR2 FQNNGV. The CDR3 loop spans 14 amino acids. The CDR3 region has the DNA TGTGCCAGCAGCTTACGGGGTGCTTACGAAAAACTGTTTTTT. Protein: CASSLRGAYEKLFF.

This clone was found a few times. The chain carries TRBV28 and TRBJ2-7; D is possibly TRBD2 (5 bases). The CDR3 is 12 residues long. CDR1 MDHEN and CDR2 SYDVKM come from the germline V gene. Trimming pared 6 bases from V and 3 bases from J, leaving 9 bases between. CDR3 bases: TGTGCCAGCAGCCTCACTAGCTACGAGCAGTACTTC. It encodes CASSLTSYEQYF.

In nucleotides, the CDR3 is TGTGCCAGCAGCGTGGGAGCCCCTGGCACCGGGGAGCTGTTTTTT. It is translated as CASSVGAPGTGELFF. The J gene is TRBJ2-2, the V gene TRBV9, with D tentatively TRBD2 (5 bases). This CDR3 has 15 amino acids. The germline V and J ends were trimmed by 2 bases and 4 bases, with 12 bases remaining between them. Germline V lookup: CDR1 SGDLS, CDR2 YYNGEE.

This chain joins TRBV25-1 and TRBJ1-2, with 7 bases that match TRBD1. Germline trimming cut 4 bases from V and 10 bases from J; bases unmatched to any gene: 15. CDR3 length: 15 residues. The germline CDR1 and CDR2 sequences are MGHDK and SYGVNS. The DNA of the CDR3 is TGTGCCAGCAGTGGGTTGACAGGGATATTGGCAGACTACACCTTC. Its translation is CASSGLTGILADYTF.